This T cell receptor (beta chain) was profiled in a study of blood T cells in healthy people across ages. Sample-barcoded 5' priming and a J-beta primer mix drove a second PCR of roughly 6 to 12 cycles. TCRdb itself ran the 5' RACE reads through MiXCR, one entry per CDR3 protein. The sample lists about 1.8 million distinct CDR3 sequences, about 49% occurring once. The CDR3 covers 12 residues. Germline CDR1 reads SGHDN; CDR2 reads FVKESK. Trimming took off 3 bases at V and 6 bases at J, with 6 bases between the two ends. Broader study findings: Donor CMV infection status was unknown, possibly confounding age-related changes in expanded clonotypes. The study regarded diversity estimates from one million T cells as underestimates.

Details on this clonotype: Its antigen is currently unknown.

The receptor was isolated from a middle-aged woman in good health. Sequencing used blood. The chain uses TRBV14 and TRBJ2-4; no definite D call. CDR3 bases: TGTGCCAGCAGCCAGACTGCAAACATTCAGTACTTC. Residues: CASSQTANIQYF.